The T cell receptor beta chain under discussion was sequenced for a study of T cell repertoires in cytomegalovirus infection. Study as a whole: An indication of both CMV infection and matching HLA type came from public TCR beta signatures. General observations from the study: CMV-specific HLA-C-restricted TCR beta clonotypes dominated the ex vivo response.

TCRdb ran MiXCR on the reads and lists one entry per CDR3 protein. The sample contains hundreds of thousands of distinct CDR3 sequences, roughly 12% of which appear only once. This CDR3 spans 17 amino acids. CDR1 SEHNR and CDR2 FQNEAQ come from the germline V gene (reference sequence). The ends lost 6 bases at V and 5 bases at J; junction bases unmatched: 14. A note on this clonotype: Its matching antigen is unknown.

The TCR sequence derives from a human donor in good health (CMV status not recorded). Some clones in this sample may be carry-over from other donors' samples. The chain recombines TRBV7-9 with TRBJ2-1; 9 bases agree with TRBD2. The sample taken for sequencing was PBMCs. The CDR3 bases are TGTGCCAGCAGTTCCTTCGGGGCTAGCGGGATCCACAATGAGCAGTTCTTC. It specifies CASSSFGASGIHNEQFF.